The present entry profiles one T cell receptor beta chain with its context. The repertoire was sequenced with immunoSEQ multiplex PCR; TCRdb's copy has only in-frame clones and lacks some. The sample yields 180,000 or so clones, roughly 89% seen once. This sample stems from a study of blood T cell repertoires in COVID-19. The CDR3 runs to 13 residues. Participant age was about 18 to 89 years, and participants resided in roughly 25 US areas. Participants' reported clinical history set cohort assignment. This sequence joins TRBV21-1 and TRBJ1-1. TRBV21-1 is a documented pseudogene. The sample consisted of PBMCs or T cells enriched from blood (not recorded which). This sequence originates from a woman between 40 and 50 years old with acute COVID-19. In DNA form, the CDR3 reads TGTGCCAGCACTTTAAGGAGGGTTCAAGAGGCTTTCTTT. Protein: CASTLRRVQEAFF.